This T cell receptor beta chain was sequenced during a study of blood T cells in healthy people across ages. General study results and limits: The study found TCR beta diversity correlated strongly with naive T cell percentage.

For this clonotype: Its antigen is not identified.

The CDR3 is 15 amino acids. Germline V gene data show CDR1 as SGHRS and CDR2 as YFSETQ. Trimming stripped 1 base from V and 1 base from J, with 9 bases between. Russia was home to the donors, healthy Caucasian individuals aged roughly 6 to 90. The draw of peripheral blood yielded around 10 milliliters from each donor. Next came a second PCR, run for about 6 to 12 cycles, which used a sample-barcoded 5' primer along with a J-beta primer mix. The study obtained at least 2.5 million CDR3-containing paired-end reads from every sample. TCRdb reprocessed the 5' RACE reads via MiXCR and lists one record per CDR3 protein. Of 550,000 to 750,000 distinct CDR3 sequences in the sample, roughly 21% are singletons; the top ten hold about 3.6%.

The chain is built from TRBV5-1 and TRBJ1-5; D gene ambiguous. Sequenced sample: blood. The receptor comes from a man aged 65-85 years in good health. CDR3 in amino acids: CASSLRTGSNQPQHF. CDR3 in DNA: TGCGCCAGCAGCTTGCGGACGGGGAGCAATCAGCCCCAGCATTTT.